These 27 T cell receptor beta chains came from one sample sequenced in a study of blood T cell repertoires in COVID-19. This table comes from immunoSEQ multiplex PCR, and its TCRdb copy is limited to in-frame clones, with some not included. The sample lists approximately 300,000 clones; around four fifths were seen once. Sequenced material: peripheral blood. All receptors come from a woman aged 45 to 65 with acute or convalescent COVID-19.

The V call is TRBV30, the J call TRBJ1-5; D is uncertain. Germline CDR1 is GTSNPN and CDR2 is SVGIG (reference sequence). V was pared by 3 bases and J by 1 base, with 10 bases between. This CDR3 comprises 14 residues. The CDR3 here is CAWRSVNSNQPQHF. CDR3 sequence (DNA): TGTGCCTGGAGAAGCGTGAACAGCAATCAGCCCCAGCATTTT.

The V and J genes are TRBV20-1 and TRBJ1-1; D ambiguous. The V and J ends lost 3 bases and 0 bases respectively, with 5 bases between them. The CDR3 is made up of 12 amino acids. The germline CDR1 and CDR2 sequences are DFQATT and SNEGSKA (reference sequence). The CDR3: CSASRVNTEAFF. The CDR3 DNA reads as TGCAGTGCTAGTCGGGTGAACACTGAAGCTTTCTTT.

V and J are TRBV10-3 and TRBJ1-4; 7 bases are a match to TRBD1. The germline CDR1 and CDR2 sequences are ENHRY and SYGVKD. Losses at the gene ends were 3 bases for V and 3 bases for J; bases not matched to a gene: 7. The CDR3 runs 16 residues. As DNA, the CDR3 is TGTGCCATCAGTGAATCCAGGGGGATCTCTAATGAAAAACTGTTTTTT. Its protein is CAISESRGISNEKLFF.

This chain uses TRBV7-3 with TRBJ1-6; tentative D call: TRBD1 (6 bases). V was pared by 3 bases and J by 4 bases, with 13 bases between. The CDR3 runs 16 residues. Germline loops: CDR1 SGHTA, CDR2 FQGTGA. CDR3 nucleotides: TGTGCCAGCAGCTTCCTGACAGGATTATATAATTCACCCCTCCACTTT. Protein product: CASSFLTGLYNSPLHF.

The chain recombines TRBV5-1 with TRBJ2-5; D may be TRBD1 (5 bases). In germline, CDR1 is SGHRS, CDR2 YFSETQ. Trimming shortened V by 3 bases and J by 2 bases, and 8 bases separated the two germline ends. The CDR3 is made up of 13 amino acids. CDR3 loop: CASSSTAQETQYF. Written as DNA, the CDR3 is TGCGCCAGCAGCTCGACAGCTCAAGAGACCCAGTACTTC.

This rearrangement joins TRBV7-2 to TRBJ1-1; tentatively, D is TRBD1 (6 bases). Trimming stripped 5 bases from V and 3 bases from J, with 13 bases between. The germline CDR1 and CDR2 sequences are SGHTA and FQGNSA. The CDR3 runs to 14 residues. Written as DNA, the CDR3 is TGTGCCAGCAGCCCCACAGGGTTTGACACTGAAGCTTTCTTT. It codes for CASSPTGFDTEAFF.

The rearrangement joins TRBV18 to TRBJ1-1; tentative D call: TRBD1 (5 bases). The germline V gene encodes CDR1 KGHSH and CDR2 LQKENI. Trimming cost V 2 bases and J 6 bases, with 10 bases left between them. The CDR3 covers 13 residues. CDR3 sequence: CASSPNGAAEAFF. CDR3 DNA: TGTGCCAGCTCACCAAATGGGGCCGCTGAAGCTTTCTTT. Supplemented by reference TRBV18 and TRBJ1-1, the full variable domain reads NAGVMQNPRHLVRRRGQEARLRCSPMKGHSHVYWYRQLPEEGLKFMVYLQKENIIDESGMPKERFSAEFPKEGPSILRIQQVVRGDSAAYFCASSPNGAAEAFFGQGTRLTVV.

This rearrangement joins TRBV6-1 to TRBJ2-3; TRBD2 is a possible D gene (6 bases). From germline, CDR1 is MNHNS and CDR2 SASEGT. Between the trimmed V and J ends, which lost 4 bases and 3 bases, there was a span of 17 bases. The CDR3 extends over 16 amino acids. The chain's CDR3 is CASSAFGGPTTDTQYF. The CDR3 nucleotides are TGTGCCAGCAGTGCATTCGGAGGGCCGACTACAGATACGCAGTATTTT.

The DNA for the CDR3 is TGCGCCAGCAGCCAGGGACAGGGGAAAGGCAATGAGCAGTTCTTC. It yields the protein CASSQGQGKGNEQFF. This chain connects TRBV5-1 to TRBJ2-1; TRBD1 matches at 10 bases. Per the germline V gene, CDR1 is SGHRS and CDR2 is YFSETQ. The V and J ends lost 4 bases and 6 bases, in that order; junction bases with no gene match: 7. This CDR3 is built from 15 residues.

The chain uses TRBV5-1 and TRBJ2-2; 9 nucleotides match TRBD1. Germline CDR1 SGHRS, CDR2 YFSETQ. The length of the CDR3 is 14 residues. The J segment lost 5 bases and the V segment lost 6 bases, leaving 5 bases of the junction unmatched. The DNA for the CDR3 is TGCGCCAGCACCGGGACAGGGAGGACCGGGGAGCTGTTTTTT. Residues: CASTGTGRTGELFF.

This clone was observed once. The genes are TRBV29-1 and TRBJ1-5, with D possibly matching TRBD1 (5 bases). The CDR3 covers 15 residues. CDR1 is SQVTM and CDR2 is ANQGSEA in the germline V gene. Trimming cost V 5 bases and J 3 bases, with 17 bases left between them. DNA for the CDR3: TGCAGCGTTTTCTGGGGGTGGGGGGACAATCAGCCCCAGCATTTT. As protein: CSVFWGWGDNQPQHF. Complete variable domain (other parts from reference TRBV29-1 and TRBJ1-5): SAVISQKPSRDICQRGTSLTIQCQVDSQVTMMFWYRQQPGQSLTLIATANQGSEATYESGFVIDKFPISRPNLTFSTLTVSNMSPEDSSIYLCSVFWGWGDNQPQHFGDGTRLSIL.

CDR3 nucleotides: TGTGCCAGCAGTGAAGGGGGGTATGAGCCAGATACGCAGTATTTT. Its protein product is CASSEGGYEPDTQYF. This chain uses TRBV25-1 with TRBJ2-3, with a tentative D call TRBD2 (6 bases). There are 15 residues in the CDR3. Germline V gives CDR1 MGHDK, CDR2 SYGVNS. The V gene lost 2 bases and the J gene lost 4 bases, with 13 bases spanning the gap.

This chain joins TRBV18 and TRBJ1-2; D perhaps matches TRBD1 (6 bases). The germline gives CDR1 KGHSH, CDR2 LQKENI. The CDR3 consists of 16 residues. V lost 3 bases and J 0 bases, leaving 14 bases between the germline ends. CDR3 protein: CASSPGGAQANYGYTF. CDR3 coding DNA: TGTGCCAGCTCACCGGGGGGGGCTCAAGCTAACTATGGCTACACCTTC.

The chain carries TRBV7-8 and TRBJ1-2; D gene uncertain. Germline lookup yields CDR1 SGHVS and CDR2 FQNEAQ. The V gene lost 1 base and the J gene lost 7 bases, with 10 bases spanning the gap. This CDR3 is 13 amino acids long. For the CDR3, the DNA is TGTGCCAGCAGCTTAGACCAAAGGAGTGGCTACACCTTC. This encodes CASSLDQRSGYTF.

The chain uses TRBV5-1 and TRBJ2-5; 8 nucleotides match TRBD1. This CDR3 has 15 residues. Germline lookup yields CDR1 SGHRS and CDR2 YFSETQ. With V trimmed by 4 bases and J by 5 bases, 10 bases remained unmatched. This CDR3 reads CASSPGQGRAETQYF. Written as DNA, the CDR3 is TGCGCCAGCAGCCCCGGACAGGGACGCGCGGAGACCCAGTACTTC.

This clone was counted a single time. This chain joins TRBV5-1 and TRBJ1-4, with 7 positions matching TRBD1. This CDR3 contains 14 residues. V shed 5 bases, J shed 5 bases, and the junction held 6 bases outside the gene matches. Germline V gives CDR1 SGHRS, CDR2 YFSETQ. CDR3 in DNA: TGCGCCAGCAGGACAGGGAAGTTCAATGAAAAACTGTTTTTT. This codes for CASRTGKFNEKLFF.

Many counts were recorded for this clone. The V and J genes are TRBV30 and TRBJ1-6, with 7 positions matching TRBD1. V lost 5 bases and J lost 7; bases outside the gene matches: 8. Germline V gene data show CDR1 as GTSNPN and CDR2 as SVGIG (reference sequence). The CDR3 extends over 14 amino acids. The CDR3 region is CAWEYRDRNSPLHF. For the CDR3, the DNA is TGTGCCTGGGAATACCGGGACAGAAATTCACCCCTCCACTTT.

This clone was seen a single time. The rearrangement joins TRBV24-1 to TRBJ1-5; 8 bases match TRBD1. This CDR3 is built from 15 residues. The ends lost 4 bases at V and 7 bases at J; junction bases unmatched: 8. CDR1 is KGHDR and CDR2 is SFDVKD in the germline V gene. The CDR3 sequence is CATSESGQGEQPQHF. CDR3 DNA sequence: TGTGCCACCAGTGAATCAGGACAGGGAGAGCAGCCCCAGCATTTT.

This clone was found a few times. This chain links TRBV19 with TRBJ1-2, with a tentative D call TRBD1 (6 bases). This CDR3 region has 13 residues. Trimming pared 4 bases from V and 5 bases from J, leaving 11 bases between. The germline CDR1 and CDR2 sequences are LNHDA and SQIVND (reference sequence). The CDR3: CASSNPGQYGYTF. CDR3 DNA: TGTGCCAGTAGTAACCCTGGACAGTATGGCTACACCTTC.

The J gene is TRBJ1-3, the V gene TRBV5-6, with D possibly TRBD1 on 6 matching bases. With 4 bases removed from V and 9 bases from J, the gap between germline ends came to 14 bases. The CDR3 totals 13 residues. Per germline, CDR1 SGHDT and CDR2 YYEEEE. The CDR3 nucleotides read TGTGCCAGCAGCAAACGACAGGTAGTCACCATATATTTT. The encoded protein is CASSKRQVVTIYF.

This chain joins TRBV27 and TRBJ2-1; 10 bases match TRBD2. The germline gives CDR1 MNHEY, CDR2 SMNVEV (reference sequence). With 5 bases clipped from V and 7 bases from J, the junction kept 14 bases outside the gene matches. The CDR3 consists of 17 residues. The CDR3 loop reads CASSPSLGSGGRNEQFF. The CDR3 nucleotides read TGTGCCAGCAGTCCCTCCCTGGGTAGCGGGGGGAGGAATGAGCAGTTCTTC.

The CDR3 region has the DNA TGTGCCAGCAGTCTCAGTCCAACTAATGAAAAACTGTTTTTT. It yields the protein CASSLSPTNEKLFF. The chain joins TRBV6-5 to TRBJ1-4, with unresolved D. The CDR3 has 14 residues. Trimming pared 5 bases from V and 0 bases from J, leaving 7 bases between. Germline values: CDR1 MNHEY, CDR2 SVGAGI.

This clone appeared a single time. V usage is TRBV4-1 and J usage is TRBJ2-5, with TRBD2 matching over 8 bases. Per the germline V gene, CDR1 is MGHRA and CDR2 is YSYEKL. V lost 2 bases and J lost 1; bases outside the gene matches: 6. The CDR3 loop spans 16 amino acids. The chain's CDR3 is CASSQTRGGLQETQYF. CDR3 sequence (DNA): TGCGCCAGCAGCCAAACCCGGGGGGGGCTCCAAGAGACCCAGTACTTC.

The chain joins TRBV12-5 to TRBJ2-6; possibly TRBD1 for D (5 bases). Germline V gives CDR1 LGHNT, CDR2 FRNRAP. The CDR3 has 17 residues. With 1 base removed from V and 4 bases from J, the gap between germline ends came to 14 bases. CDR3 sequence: CASGLALRVPGANVLTF. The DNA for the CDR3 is TGTGCTAGTGGTTTGGCCCTCAGGGTGCCCGGGGCCAACGTCCTGACTTTC.

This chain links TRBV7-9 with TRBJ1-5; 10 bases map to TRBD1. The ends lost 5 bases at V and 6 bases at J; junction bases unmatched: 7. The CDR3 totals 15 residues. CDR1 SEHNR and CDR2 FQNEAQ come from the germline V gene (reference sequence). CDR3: CASSIGTGDRQPQHF. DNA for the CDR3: TGTGCCAGCAGCATCGGGACAGGGGATCGTCAGCCCCAGCATTTT. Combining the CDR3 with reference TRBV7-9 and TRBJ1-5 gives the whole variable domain DTGVSQNPRHKITKRGQNVTFRCDPISEHNRLYWYRQTLGQGPEFLTYFQNEAQLEKSRLLSDRFSAERPKGSFSTLEIQRTEQGDSAMYLCASSIGTGDRQPQHFGDGTRLSIL.

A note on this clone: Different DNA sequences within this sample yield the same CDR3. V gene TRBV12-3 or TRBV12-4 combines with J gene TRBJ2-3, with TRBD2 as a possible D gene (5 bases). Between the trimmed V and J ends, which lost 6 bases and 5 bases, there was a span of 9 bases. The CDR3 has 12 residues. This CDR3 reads CASSSGRDTQYF. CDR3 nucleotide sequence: TGTGCCAGCAGCTCTGGGAGAGATACGCAGTATTTT.

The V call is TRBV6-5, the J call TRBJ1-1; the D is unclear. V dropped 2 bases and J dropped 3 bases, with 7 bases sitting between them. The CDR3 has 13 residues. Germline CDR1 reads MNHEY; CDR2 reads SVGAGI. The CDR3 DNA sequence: TGTGCCAGCAGTTACGGGAGGGACACTGAAGCTTTCTTT. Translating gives CASSYGRDTEAFF.